The entry below describes one TCR beta chain. The sample comes from a study of early T cells in non-severe SARS-CoV-2 infection. Study as a whole: Sequencing of unsorted whole blood was done on bulk RNA, leaving chains unpaired.

In the library, individual cDNA molecules carried attached unique molecular identifiers. TCRdb passed the 5' RACE reads through MiXCR, listing each CDR3 protein once. The repertoire includes roughly 16,000 distinct CDR3 sequences, about 5% of them detected once, and roughly 6.8% sits in the top ten. Trimming left V 4 bases short and J 4 bases short, with 10 bases between. The CDR3 totals 13 residues. Germline-derived CDR1 and CDR2 are MNHEY and SVGEGT. Sequenced material: whole blood, taken at baseline. This rearrangement joins TRBV6-2 or TRBV6-3 to TRBJ1-1; tentatively, D is TRBD1 (6 bases). This TCR was sampled from an adult who was a healthcare worker with PCR-confirmed SARS-CoV-2 infection or an uninfected control (not recorded which). CDR3 nucleotide sequence: TGTGCCAGCAGTTCAGGGGTGGTCACTGAAGCTTTCTTT. Protein sequence: CASSSGVVTEAFF.